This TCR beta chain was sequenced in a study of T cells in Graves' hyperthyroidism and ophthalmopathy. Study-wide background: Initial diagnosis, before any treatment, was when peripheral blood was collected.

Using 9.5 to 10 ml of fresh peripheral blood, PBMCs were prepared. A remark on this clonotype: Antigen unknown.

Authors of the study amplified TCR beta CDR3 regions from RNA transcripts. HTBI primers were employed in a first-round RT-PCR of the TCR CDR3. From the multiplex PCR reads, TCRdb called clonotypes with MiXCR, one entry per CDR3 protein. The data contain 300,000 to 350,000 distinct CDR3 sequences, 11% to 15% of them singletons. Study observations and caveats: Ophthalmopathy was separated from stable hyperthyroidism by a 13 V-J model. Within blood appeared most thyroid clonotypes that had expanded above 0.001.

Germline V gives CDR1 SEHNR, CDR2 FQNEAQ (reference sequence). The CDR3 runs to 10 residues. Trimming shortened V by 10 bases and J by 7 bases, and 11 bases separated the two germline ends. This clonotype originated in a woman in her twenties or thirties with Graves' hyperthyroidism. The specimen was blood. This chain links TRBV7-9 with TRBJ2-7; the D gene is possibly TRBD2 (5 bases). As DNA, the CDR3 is TGTGCCATCGAGGGTATTGAGCAGTACTTC. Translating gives CAIEGIEQYF. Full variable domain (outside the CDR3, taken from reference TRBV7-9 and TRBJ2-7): DTGVSQNPRHKITKRGQNVTFRCDPISEHNRLYWYRQTLGQGPEFLTYFQNEAQLEKSRLLSDRFSAERPKGSFSTLEIQRTEQGDSAMYLCAIEGIEQYFGPGTRLTVT.